This is a list of T cell receptor beta chains from one sample in a study of beta chain features in type 1 diabetes. Generated by immunoSEQ multiplex PCR, the TCRdb table keeps only in-frame clones and is missing some. The sample includes about 660,000 clones, roughly 13% of them seen just once. Sequencing was performed on naive CD4+ T cells from blood. The receptor source for this set is a man aged 18 to 30 with type 1 diabetes. CDR3s include the opening cysteine and the closing phenylalanine or tryptophan. Only some rows state a clone size, as once, few, many or a class for expanded clones.

TRBV5-1	TRBJ2-3	few	15	CASSLLATSTDTQYF
TRBV6-6	TRBJ2-3	few	14	CASRREVSTDTQYF
TRBV7-9	TRBJ2-7	.	14	CASSGEGARYEQYF
TRBV27	TRBJ1-1	few	16	CASSLSTWTWNTEAFF
TRBV5-4	TRBJ1-1	few	14	CASTKGTGNTEAFF
TRBV4-1	TRBJ2-4	many	12	CASSQLEGIQYF
TRBV18	TRBJ1-1	.	16	CASSPRQGVMNTEAFF
TRBV29-1	TRBJ1-4	.	13	CSVTGQGDEKLFF
TRBV2	TRBJ1-5	.	14	CASKPGTGGQPQHF
TRBV19	TRBJ1-2	.	16	CASRIIHRGLNYGYTF
TRBV7-2	TRBJ2-3	few	15	CASSSLAGLTDTQYF
TRBV4-3	TRBJ2-1	.	17	CASSQTPSGGPYNEQFF
TRBV7-6	TRBJ2-2	.	17	CASSLGPGTGNTGELFF
TRBV5-8	TRBJ2-4	few	15	CASSRSVAVENIQYF
TRBV7-2	TRBJ2-7	few	13	CASSLAQTYEQYF
TRBV9	TRBJ2-3	few	16	CASSVVLSRGADTQYF
TRBV19	TRBJ2-2	few	14	CASKNGVNTGELFF
TRBV7-2	TRBJ2-3	.	15	CASSRTSGPTDTQYF
TRBV11-2	TRBJ1-1	few	14	CASSWKTGVTEAFF
TRBV18	TRBJ2-1	.	17	CASSPGTWTGGSGEQFF
TRBV7-9	TRBJ2-6	few	17	CASSFTDRDSGANVLTF
TRBV18	TRBJ2-7	few	14	CASSPGTPTSEQYF
TRBV29-1	TRBJ1-1	few	13	CSVQTGMNTEAFF
TRBV13	TRBJ2-1	few	13	CASSPHAYNEQFF
TRBV7-3	TRBJ2-3	.	13	CASGRGSTDTQYF
TRBV30	TRBJ1-1	few	13	CAWSVSRDTEAFF
TRBV9	TRBJ2-1	.	15	CASSVRLAGDNEQFF
TRBV7-2	TRBJ1-2	few	14	CASSTGGAGYGYTF
TRBV5-1	TRBJ2-1	few	14	CASSKQSSYNEQFF
TRBV29-1	TRBJ1-1	.	13	CSANRDRDTEAFF
TRBV2	TRBJ2-5	.	12	CASKGGGETQYF
TRBV6-6	TRBJ1-5	.	15	CASSIFQGGNQPQHF
TRBV7-9	TRBJ1-1	.	11	CASSSFAEAFF
TRBV9	TRBJ2-1	few	13	CASNLGTSNEQFF
TRBV29-1	TRBJ1-2	few	15	CSVVGQGTASRGYTF
TRBV7-7	TRBJ2-7	once	15	CASSPQGSGGYEQYF
TRBV21-1	TRBJ1-1	.	11	CASSSDGEAFF
TRBV9	TRBJ2-3	.	17	CASSVEVASTSTDTQYF
TRBV19	TRBJ1-5	few	15	CASSFSDRILQPQHF
TRBV7-2	TRBJ2-7	.	15	CASSLVAGGPYEQYF
TRBV29-1	TRBJ2-3	few	11	CSALGRTLQYF
TRBV20-1	TRBJ2-7	.	11	CSASDIYEQYF
TRBV7-9	TRBJ2-2	few	13	CASSPTGTGELFF
TRBV29-1	TRBJ2-1	few	21	CSVEAWGGASGRTPTYNEQFF
TRBV29-1	TRBJ2-1	few	11	CSVGPLNEQFF
TRBV5-1	TRBJ1-2	.	14	CASSRETGGYGYTF
TRBV30	TRBJ2-1	.	11	CAWSPKGEQFF
TRBV4-2	TRBJ2-7	few	14	CASSQVVFGGEQYF
TRBV6-5	TRBJ1-1	few	13	CASSYSRNTEAFF
TRBV5-4	TRBJ2-1	.	15	CASSSGQGAYNEQFF
TRBV6-4	TRBJ1-2	.	15	CASSPLWQGAYGYTF
TRBV6-6	TRBJ2-4	.	14	CASSRSSGSPIQYF
TRBV2	TRBJ1-1	.	13	CASSEDVFTEAFF
TRBV18	TRBJ2-6	few	14	CASSPAWGANVLTF
TRBV7-2	TRBJ2-3	few	16	CASSLGLAGGKDTQYF
TRBV4-3	TRBJ1-6	.	18	CASSQWSDRDLSNSPLHF
TRBV30	TRBJ2-6	.	17	CAWGGLGTGHGANVLTF
TRBV30	TRBJ2-1	few	15	CAWSGARTSYNEQFF
TRBV30	TRBJ1-1	few	16	CAWSLTTGAAWTEAFF
TRBV6-5	TRBJ2-3	few	13	CASRDLLTDTQYF